This entry concerns a single T cell receptor beta chain. Its specificity is unknown. The CDR3 extends over 17 amino acids. CDR1 SGHAT and CDR2 FQDESV come from the germline V gene (reference sequence). Trimming removed 0 bases from V and 0 bases from J, with 14 bases in between. These data originate in a study of cytomegalovirus exposure and HLA in healthy donors. Whole-study results and caveats: Under in vitro conditions, three CMV-associated chains were confirmed as specific for CMV antigens.

Primers: 60 Vbeta forward and 13 Jbeta reverse. Assay: immunoSEQ multiplex PCR; the TCRdb copy retains only in-frame clones and omits some. The table shows roughly 110,000 clones, with around 85% occurring only once. The material sequenced was PBMCs. This sequence originates from a man between 60 and 70 years old in good health and CMV-seronegative. The V and J genes are TRBV11-1 and TRBJ2-5; D possibly corresponds to TRBD1 (5 bases). The CDR3: CASSLARRTQYQETQYF. DNA of the CDR3: TGTGCCAGCAGCTTAGCGAGAAGGACACAGTACCAAGAGACCCAGTACTTC.